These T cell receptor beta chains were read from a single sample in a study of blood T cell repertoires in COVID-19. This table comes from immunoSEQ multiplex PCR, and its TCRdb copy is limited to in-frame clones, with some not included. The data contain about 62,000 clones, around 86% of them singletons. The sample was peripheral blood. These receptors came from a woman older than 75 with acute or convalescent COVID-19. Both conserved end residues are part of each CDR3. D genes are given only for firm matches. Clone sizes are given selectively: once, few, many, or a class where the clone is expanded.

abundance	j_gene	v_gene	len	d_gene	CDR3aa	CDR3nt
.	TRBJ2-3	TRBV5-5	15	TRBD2	CASRILASVTDTQYF	TGTGCCAGCAGAATACTAGCGAGCGTTACAGATACGCAGTATTTT
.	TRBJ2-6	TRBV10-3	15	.	CAISVLSSGANVLTF	TGTGCCATCAGTGTTCTTAGCTCTGGGGCCAACGTCCTGACTTTC
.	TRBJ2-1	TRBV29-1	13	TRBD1	CSVRLTGGNEQFF	TGCAGCGTCCGCTTGACAGGGGGAAATGAGCAGTTCTTC
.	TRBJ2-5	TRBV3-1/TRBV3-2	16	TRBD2	CASSQGLAGAAGTQYF	TGTGCCAGCAGCCAAGGACTAGCGGGAGCCGCGGGGACCCAGTACTTC
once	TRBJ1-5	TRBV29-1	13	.	CSVGDRGNQPQHF	TGCAGCGTTGGAGATCGGGGTAACCAGCCCCAGCATTTT
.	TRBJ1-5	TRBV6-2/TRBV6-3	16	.	CASSYSGGFSNQPQHF	TGTGCCAGCAGTTACTCGGGGGGTTTTAGCAATCAGCCCCAGCATTTT
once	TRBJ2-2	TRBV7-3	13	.	CASSPLNTGELFF	TGTGCCAGCAGCCCCCTTAACACCGGGGAGCTGTTTTTT
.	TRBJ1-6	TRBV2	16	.	CASLASPGRHNSPLHF	TGTGCCAGCCTCGCCAGTCCAGGGCGTCATAATTCACCCCTCCACTTT
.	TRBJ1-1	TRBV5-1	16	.	CASSVTARAMNTEAFF	TGCGCCAGCAGCGTAACCGCGAGGGCCATGAACACTGAAGCTTTCTTT
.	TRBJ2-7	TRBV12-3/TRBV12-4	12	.	CASSQQGYEQYF	TGTGCCAGCAGTCAGCAGGGATACGAGCAGTACTTC
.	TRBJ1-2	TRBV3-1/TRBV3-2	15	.	CASSQEAFQGYGYTF	TGTGCCAGCAGCCAAGAGGCGTTTCAGGGATACGGCTACACCTTC
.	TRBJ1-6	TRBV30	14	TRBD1	CAWSADRGSSPLHF	TGTGCCTGGAGTGCCGACAGGGGATCTTCACCCCTCCACTTT
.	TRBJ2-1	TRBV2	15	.	CASSGATGWRAEQFF	TGTGCCAGCAGTGGGGCGACAGGGTGGAGGGCTGAGCAGTTCTTC
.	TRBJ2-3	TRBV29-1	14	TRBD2	CSVRLAGGLGTQYF	TGCAGCGTTCGACTAGCGGGAGGCTTGGGTACGCAGTATTTT